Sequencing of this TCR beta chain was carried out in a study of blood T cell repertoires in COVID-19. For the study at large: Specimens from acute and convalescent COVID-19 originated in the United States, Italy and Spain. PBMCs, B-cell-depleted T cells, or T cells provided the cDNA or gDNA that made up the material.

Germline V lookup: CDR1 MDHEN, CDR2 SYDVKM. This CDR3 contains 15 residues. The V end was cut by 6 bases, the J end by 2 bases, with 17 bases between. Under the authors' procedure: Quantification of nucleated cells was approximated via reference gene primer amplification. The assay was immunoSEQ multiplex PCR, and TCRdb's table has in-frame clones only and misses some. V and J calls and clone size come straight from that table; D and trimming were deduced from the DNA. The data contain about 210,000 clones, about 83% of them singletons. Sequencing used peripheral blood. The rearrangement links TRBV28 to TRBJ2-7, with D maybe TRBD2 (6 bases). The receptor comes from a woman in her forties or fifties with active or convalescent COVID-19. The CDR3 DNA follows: TGTGCCAGCAGCTTCTCCGGGACTCGAACCTACGAGCAGTACTTC. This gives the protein CASSFSGTRTYEQYF.